These 7 T cell receptor beta chains were all obtained from the same sample, sequenced in a study of blood T cell repertoires in COVID-19. Using immunoSEQ multiplex PCR, the repertoire was profiled, and TCRdb retains in-frame clones only, with some absent. The data show about 250,000 clones, with about 86% seen just once and approximately 4% held by the top ten. The sequenced sample was peripheral blood. The receptors come from a man aged 50 to 59 with active or convalescent COVID-19.

The gene calls are TRBV2 and TRBJ2-1; tentatively, D is TRBD1 (6 bases). CDR1 SNHLY and CDR2 FYNNEI come from the germline V gene. The CDR3 is 13 amino acids. V was clipped by 1 base and J by 7 bases, with 8 bases between them. CDR3 DNA: TGTGCCAGCAGTGAAGGCAGGGGAAATGAGCAGTTCTTC. It translates to CASSEGRGNEQFF.

This chain uses TRBV7-2 with TRBJ2-3; 12 bases map to TRBD2. The junction had 3 bases not matched to a gene; V was cut back by 1 base and J by 4 bases. In germline, CDR1 is SGHTA, CDR2 FQGNSA. The length of the CDR3 is 16 residues. The DNA for the CDR3 is TGTGCCAGCAGCTTAGAGCCTAGCGGGGGGGCAGATACGCAGTATTTT. This translates into CASSLEPSGGADTQYF.

This sequence joins TRBV28 and TRBJ1-2; D gene uncertain. V dropped 8 bases and J dropped 8 bases, with 15 bases sitting between them. There are 12 residues in the CDR3. Per germline, CDR1 MDHEN and CDR2 SYDVKM. The CDR3 here is CASQALYGGYTF. The CDR3 DNA is TGTGCCAGCCAGGCCCTTTACGGCGGCTACACCTTC.

This clone was detected only a few times. The rearrangement uses TRBV7-3 and TRBJ2-7; tentatively, D is TRBD2 (5 bases). The CDR3 is 16 amino acids. V was clipped by 6 bases and J by 4 bases, with 22 bases between them. Germline V lookup: CDR1 SGHTA, CDR2 FQGTGA. The CDR3 nucleotides read TGTGCCAGCAGGCCACCGGGAAAGGTCGGATTATACGAGCAGTACTTC. Its translation: CASRPPGKVGLYEQYF.

CDR3 region: CASSPQGLASHTQYF. The CDR3 bases are TGTGCCAGCAGCCCACAGGGACTAGCGAGTCATACGCAGTATTTT. The chain carries TRBV7-9 and TRBJ2-3, with 10 bases matching TRBD2. This CDR3 region has 15 residues. J was trimmed by 7 bases and V by 5 bases; bases with no gene match: 9. The germline V gene has CDR1 SEHNR and CDR2 FQNEAQ (reference sequence).

Concerning this clone itself: One junction end does not reproduce the germline sequence, and a read error may be involved. Distinct nucleotide sequences in the sample also encode this CDR3. The chain is built from TRBV7-9 and TRBJ1-1; D is uncertain. Germline CDR1 reads SEHNR; CDR2 reads FQNEAQ (reference sequence). This CDR3 spans 13 amino acids. The CDR3 region is CASSLGEGTEAFF. Here the CDR3 DNA reads TGTGCCAGCAGTTTAGGAGAGGGCACTGAAGCTTTCTTT.

The gene calls are TRBV5-1 and TRBJ1-5; the D is unclear. CDR3 length: 15 amino acids. The germline V gene has CDR1 SGHRS and CDR2 YFSETQ. V lost 0 bases and J 6 bases, leaving 13 bases between the germline ends. The CDR3 region is CASSLGGQVSQPQHF. Here the CDR3 DNA reads TGCGCCAGCAGCTTGGGAGGGCAGGTTAGTCAGCCCCAGCATTTT.